A selection of T cell receptor beta chains follows, all from one sample in a study of early T cells in non-severe SARS-CoV-2 infection. One entry per CDR3 protein, called by TCRdb with MiXCR from the 5' RACE reads. The table records around 75,000 distinct CDR3 sequences, about 9.4% of them present only once. Sequences were obtained from whole blood. Receptors originate from an adult who was a healthcare worker with PCR-confirmed SARS-CoV-2 infection or an uninfected control (not recorded which). Both conserved end residues are part of each CDR3.

v_gene	j_gene	CDR3aa
TRBV7-3	TRBJ2-7	CASSSQPGRYEQYF
TRBV7-9	TRBJ1-6	CASSSGQENSPLHF
TRBV12-3/TRBV12-4	TRBJ1-2	CASSKTGDVRGYTF
TRBV9	TRBJ2-2	CASSVGPPNTGELFF
TRBV20-1	TRBJ1-6	CSAREASSPLHF
TRBV6-6	TRBJ2-7	CASSYSITAGTEGELYF
TRBV29-1	TRBJ2-7	CSVEGVADEQYF
TRBV7-6	TRBJ2-6	CASSSRAPGANVLTF
TRBV4-2	TRBJ1-1	CASSQATAQSDTEAFF
TRBV5-1	TRBJ1-2	CASSLWQNGYTF
TRBV29-1	TRBJ2-1	CSARLAPKGNEQFF
TRBV7-3	TRBJ1-6	CASSLTSTGGMSNSPLHF
TRBV5-8	TRBJ1-1	CASSLPRLRGPEAFF
TRBV20-1	TRBJ2-1	CSARATNYNEQFF
TRBV7-9	TRBJ1-2	CASNYGTAPIGYTF
TRBV3-1	TRBJ2-1	CASSQISYNEQFF
TRBV20-1	TRBJ1-5	CSARAGGVYQPQHF
TRBV12-3/TRBV12-4	TRBJ2-1	CASSLEGVGQFF
TRBV5-5	TRBJ2-7	CASSLGQGAYEQYF
TRBV4-2	TRBJ2-2	CASSQASGRMNTGELFF
TRBV20-1	TRBJ2-1	CSARDGSWVVGEQFF
TRBV9	TRBJ2-7	CASSVTGDAAYEQYF
TRBV6-2/TRBV6-3	TRBJ1-1	CASTKVPQGRTEAFF
TRBV5-1	TRBJ2-3	CASSLRTGVDTDTQYF
TRBV29-1	TRBJ1-4	CSVETNSGEKLFF
TRBV12-3/TRBV12-4	TRBJ1-1	CASGISREAFF
TRBV12-3/TRBV12-4	TRBJ1-2	CASSSSGPTEGGYTF
TRBV9	TRBJ2-1	CASSLSSYNEQFF
TRBV29-1	TRBJ2-1	CSVPRGWDGGNEQFF
TRBV12-3/TRBV12-4	TRBJ1-5	CASSPDDRQPQHF
TRBV25-1	TRBJ1-2	CASSAGVGPYGYTF
TRBV2	TRBJ1-5	CASSDSDQPQHF